This entry features one T cell receptor beta chain sequence. The sample belongs to a study of blood T cell repertoires in COVID-19. From germline, CDR1 is SGHTA and CDR2 FQGNSA. The CDR3 runs to 15 residues. Between the trimmed V and J ends, which lost 7 bases and 1 base, there was a span of 16 bases. The assay was immunoSEQ multiplex PCR, and TCRdb's table has in-frame clones only and misses some. Of approximately 360,000 clones in the sample, roughly 90% were seen once. The sequencing sample was made of peripheral blood. The rearrangement links TRBV7-2 to TRBJ2-5, with D possibly TRBD2 on 5 matching bases. The origin of this receptor is a man between 18 and 35 years old with active or convalescent COVID-19. The CDR3 DNA reads TGTGCCAGCAACCCCGAGTGGGGAGTCCAAGAGACCCAGTACTTC. Translating it yields CASNPEWGVQETQYF.